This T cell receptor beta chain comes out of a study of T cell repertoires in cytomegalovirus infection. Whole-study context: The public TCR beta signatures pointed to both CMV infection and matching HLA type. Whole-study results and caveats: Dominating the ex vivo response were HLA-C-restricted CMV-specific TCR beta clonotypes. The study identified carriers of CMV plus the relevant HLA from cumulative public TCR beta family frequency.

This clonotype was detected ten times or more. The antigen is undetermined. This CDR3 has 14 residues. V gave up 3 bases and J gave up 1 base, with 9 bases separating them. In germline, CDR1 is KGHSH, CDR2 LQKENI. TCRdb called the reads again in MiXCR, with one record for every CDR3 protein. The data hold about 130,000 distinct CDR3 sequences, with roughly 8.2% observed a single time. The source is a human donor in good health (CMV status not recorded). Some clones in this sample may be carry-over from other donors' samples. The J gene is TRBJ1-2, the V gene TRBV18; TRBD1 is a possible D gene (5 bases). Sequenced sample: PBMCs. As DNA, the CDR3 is TGTGCCAGCTCACCGACTGACAGTAACTATGGCTACACCTTC. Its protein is CASSPTDSNYGYTF.